These 10 T cell receptor beta chains were sequenced from one sample in a study of cytomegalovirus exposure and HLA in healthy donors. PCR amplification relied on 60 Vbeta primers (plus 13 Jbeta primers). The method was immunoSEQ multiplex PCR; TCRdb's version includes in-frame clones alone and lacks a portion of them. This table holds about 150,000 clones, about 72% found once. The sample was PBMCs. Receptors were obtained from a man aged 40-55 years in good health and CMV-seronegative.

This chain joins TRBV5-1 and TRBJ1-1, with D possibly matching TRBD1 (6 bases). This CDR3 region has 12 residues. Germline-derived CDR1 and CDR2 are SGHRS and YFSETQ. V was trimmed by 3 bases and J by 7 bases, leaving 10 bases between them. Here the CDR3 reads CASSSDSHEAFF. The DNA of the CDR3 is TGCGCCAGCAGCTCGGACAGTCATGAAGCTTTCTTT.

The chain links TRBV5-4 to TRBJ1-2; TRBD1 aligns across 8 bases. The CDR3 has 15 residues. Germline CDR1 reads SGHNT; CDR2 reads YYREEE (reference sequence). Trimming at V came to 0 bases and at J to 6 bases, leaving 7 bases not matched to a gene. DNA for the CDR3: TGTGCCAGCAGCTTGGCCAGACAGGGGAGCGATGGCTACACCTTC. Encoded protein: CASSLARQGSDGYTF.

This chain links TRBV19 with TRBJ1-1; weak D call: TRBD1 (6 bases). The CDR3 is 13 residues long. Germline V gene sequence: CDR1 LNHDA, CDR2 SQIVND (reference sequence). Trimming took 6 bases from V and 4 from J, leaving 12 bases between them. CDR3 loop: CASRYREGTEAFF. Here the CDR3 DNA reads TGTGCCAGTAGGTACAGGGAGGGCACTGAAGCTTTCTTT.

The chain carries TRBV7-8 and TRBJ2-2, with TRBD2 identical over 9 bases. Germline values: CDR1 SGHVS, CDR2 FQNEAQ. J was trimmed by 3 bases and V by 1 base; bases with no gene match: 3. The CDR3 has 16 amino acids. The CDR3, as DNA: TGTGCCAGCAGCTTAGTGGGACTAGCTGACACCGGGGAGCTGTTTTTT. This sequence encodes CASSLVGLADTGELFF. The full variable domain, rest sourced from reference TRBV7-8 and TRBJ2-2, is GAGVSQSPRYKVAKRGQDVALRCDPISGHVSLFWYQQALGQGPEFLTYFQNEAQLDKSGLPSDRFFAERPEGSVSTLKIQRTQQEDSAVYLCASSLVGLADTGELFFGEGSRLTVL.

The chain joins TRBV25-1 to TRBJ1-2, with D possibly TRBD1 on 6 matching bases. CDR3 length equals 16 residues. V shed 2 bases and J shed 2 bases, with 15 bases lying between them. Germline lookup yields CDR1 MGHDK and CDR2 SYGVNS. CDR3: CASSELGSGGNYGYTF. The CDR3 DNA is TGTGCCAGCAGTGAACTGGGAAGCGGGGGCAACTATGGCTACACCTTC.

The chain has TRBV9 and TRBJ1-1; D perhaps matches TRBD1 (5 bases). The germline CDR1 and CDR2 sequences are SGDLS and YYNGEE. V shed 4 bases and J shed 1 base, with 17 bases lying between them. The CDR3 has 16 residues. As DNA, the CDR3 is TGTGCCAGCAGCCCCCTAATTGGGGCAGGGAACACTGAAGCTTTCTTT. Translated: CASSPLIGAGNTEAFF. The full variable domain, completed using reference TRBV9 and TRBJ1-1, is DSGVTQTPKHLITATGQRVTLRCSPRSGDLSVYWYQQSLDQGLQFLIQYYNGEERAKGNILERFSAQQFPDLHSELNLSSLELGDSALYFCASSPLIGAGNTEAFFGQGTRLTVV.

The J gene is TRBJ1-1, the V gene TRBV30, with D possibly matching TRBD1 (5 bases). This CDR3 has 15 amino acids. Trimming shortened V by 1 base and J by 1 base, and 13 bases separated the two germline ends. CDR1 and CDR2 from the germline V gene are GTSNPN and SVGIG (reference sequence). The CDR3 nucleotides read TGTGCCTGGAGTGCCGGGGGGTTGGGGAACACTGAAGCTTTCTTT. Its translation is CAWSAGGLGNTEAFF.

This clone was counted a few times. This sequence joins TRBV9 and TRBJ2-7, with 9 positions matching TRBD1. With V trimmed by 2 bases and J by 10 bases, 10 bases remained unmatched. In germline, CDR1 is SGDLS, CDR2 YYNGEE. The CDR3 extends over 14 amino acids. CDR3 bases: TGTGCCAGCAGCGTTTCCGGGACAGGGATGGATCAGTACTTC. This sequence encodes CASSVSGTGMDQYF.

V is TRBV2 and J is TRBJ1-2; 7 positions match TRBD1. V lost 7 bases and J lost 2; bases outside the gene matches: 7. This CDR3 contains 14 residues. The germline V gene encodes CDR1 SNHLY and CDR2 FYNNEI. CDR3 in DNA: TGTGCCAGCATCAGGGGGTGGGGGAACTATGGCTACACCTTC. Translating it yields CASIRGWGNYGYTF. Full variable domain (remainder filled in from reference TRBV2 and TRBJ1-2): EPEVTQTPSHQVTQMGQEVILRCVPISNHLYFYWYRQILGQKVEFLVSFYNNEISEKSEIFDDQFSVERPDGSNFTLKIRSTKLEDSAMYFCASIRGWGNYGYTFGSGTRLTVV.

This rearrangement joins TRBV6-1 to TRBJ1-1, with D perhaps TRBD1 (6 bases). From germline, CDR1 is MNHNS and CDR2 SASEGT. The CDR3 has 11 residues. V was trimmed by 8 bases and J by 5 bases, leaving 9 bases between them. The CDR3 sequence: CASAGATEAFF. In DNA, the CDR3 is TGTGCCAGCGCAGGGGCGACTGAAGCTTTCTTT.